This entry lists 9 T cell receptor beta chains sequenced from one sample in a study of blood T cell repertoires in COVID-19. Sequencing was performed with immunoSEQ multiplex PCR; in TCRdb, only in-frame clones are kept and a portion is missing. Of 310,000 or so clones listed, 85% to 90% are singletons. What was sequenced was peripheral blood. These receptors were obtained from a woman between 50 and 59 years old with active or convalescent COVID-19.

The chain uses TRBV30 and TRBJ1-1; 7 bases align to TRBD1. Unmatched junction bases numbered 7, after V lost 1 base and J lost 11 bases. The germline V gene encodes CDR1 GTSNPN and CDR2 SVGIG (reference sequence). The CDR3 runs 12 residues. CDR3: CAWSGQGVVAFF. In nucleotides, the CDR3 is TGTGCCTGGAGTGGACAGGGAGTGGTCGCTTTCTTT.

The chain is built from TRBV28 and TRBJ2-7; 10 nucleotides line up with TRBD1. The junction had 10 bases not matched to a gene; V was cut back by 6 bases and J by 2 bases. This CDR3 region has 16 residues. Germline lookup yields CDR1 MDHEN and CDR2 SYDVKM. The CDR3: CASRPIPGQGTYEQYF. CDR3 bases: TGTGCCAGCAGGCCTATTCCGGGACAGGGGACCTACGAGCAGTACTTC. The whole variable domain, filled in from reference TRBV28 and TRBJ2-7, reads DVKVTQSSRYLVKRTGEKVFLECVQDMDHENMFWYRQDPGLGLRLIYFSYDVKMKEKGDIPEGYSVSREKKERFSLILESASTNQTSMYLCASRPIPGQGTYEQYFGPGTRLTVT.

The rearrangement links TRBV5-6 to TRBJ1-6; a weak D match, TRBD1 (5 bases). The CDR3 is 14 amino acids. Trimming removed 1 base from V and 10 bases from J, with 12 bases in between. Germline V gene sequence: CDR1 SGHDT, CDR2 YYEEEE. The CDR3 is CASSLLRGGSPLHF. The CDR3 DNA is TGTGCCAGCAGCTTGTTAAGGGGTGGGTCACCCCTCCACTTT.

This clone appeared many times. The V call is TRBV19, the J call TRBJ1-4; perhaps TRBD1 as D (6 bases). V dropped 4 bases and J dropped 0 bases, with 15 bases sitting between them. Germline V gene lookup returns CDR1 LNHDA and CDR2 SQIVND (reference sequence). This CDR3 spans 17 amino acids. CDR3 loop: CASSTRTDGATNEKLFF. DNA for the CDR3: TGTGCCAGTAGTACCAGGACAGACGGGGCAACTAATGAAAAACTGTTTTTT.

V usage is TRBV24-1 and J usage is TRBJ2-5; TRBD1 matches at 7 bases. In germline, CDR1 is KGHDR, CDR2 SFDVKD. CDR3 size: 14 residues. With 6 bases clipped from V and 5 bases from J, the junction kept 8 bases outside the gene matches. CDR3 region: CATSSPTGEETQYF. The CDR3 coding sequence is TGTGCCACCAGTTCTCCAACAGGGGAGGAGACCCAGTACTTC.

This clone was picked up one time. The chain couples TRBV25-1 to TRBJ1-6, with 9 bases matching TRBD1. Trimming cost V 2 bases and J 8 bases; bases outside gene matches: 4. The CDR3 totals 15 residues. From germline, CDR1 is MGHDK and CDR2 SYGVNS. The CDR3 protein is CASSEGDRAYSPLHF. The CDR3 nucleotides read TGTGCCAGCAGTGAAGGGGACAGGGCATATTCACCCCTCCACTTT.

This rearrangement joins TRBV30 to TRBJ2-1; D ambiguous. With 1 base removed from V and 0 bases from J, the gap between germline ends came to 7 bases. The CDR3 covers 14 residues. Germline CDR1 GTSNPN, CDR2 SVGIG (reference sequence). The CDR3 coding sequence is TGTGCCTGGAGTGGCTCCAGCTCCTACAATGAGCAGTTCTTC. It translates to CAWSGSSSYNEQFF.

The CDR3 is CASSLGEPRGSATNEKLFF. The DNA for the CDR3 is TGCGCCAGCAGCTTGGGTGAACCCAGGGGGTCGGCAACTAATGAAAAACTGTTTTTT. This rearrangement joins TRBV5-1 to TRBJ1-4; 7 nucleotides line up with TRBD1. V shed 0 bases and J 0 bases; nucleotides not matched to a gene: 11. Germline loops: CDR1 SGHRS, CDR2 YFSETQ. The CDR3 consists of 19 residues.

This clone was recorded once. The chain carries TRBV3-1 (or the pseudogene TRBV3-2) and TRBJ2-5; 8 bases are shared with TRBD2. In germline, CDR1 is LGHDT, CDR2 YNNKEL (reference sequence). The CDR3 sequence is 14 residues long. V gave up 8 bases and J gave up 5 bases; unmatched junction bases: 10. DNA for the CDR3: TGTGCCAGCGAGGAAACGGGGGGGCGGGAGACCCAGTACTTC. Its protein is CASEETGGRETQYF.